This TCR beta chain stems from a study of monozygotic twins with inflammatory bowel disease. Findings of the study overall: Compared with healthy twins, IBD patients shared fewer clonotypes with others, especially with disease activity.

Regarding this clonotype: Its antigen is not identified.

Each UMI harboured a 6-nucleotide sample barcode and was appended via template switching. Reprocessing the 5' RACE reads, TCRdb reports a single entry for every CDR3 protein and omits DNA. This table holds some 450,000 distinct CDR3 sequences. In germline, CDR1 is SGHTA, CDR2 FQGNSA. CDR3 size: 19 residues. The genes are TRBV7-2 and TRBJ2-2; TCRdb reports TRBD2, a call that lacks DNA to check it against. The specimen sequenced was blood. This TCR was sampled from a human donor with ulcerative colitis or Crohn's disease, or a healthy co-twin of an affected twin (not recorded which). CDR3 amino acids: CASSLPTSAGTSNTGELFF.